Following are 28 T cell receptor beta chains from one sample sequenced in a study of CD8+ T cells in alopecia areata. The authors extracted RNA and reverse transcribed it into cDNA as the sequencing template. Here immunoSEQ multiplex PCR was the method, and the copy in TCRdb shows in-frame clones only, minus some. Of over 110,000 clones in the sample, 51% were seen once. Sample: CD4+ T cells sorted from blood, taken at week 0. Receptor source: a human donor with alopecia areata.

V usage is TRBV5-6 and J usage is TRBJ2-6; 7 bases map to TRBD1. After removal of 4 bases from V and 11 bases from J, the junction contained 6 bases not matched to a gene. Germline-derived CDR1 and CDR2 are SGHDT and YYEEEE. CDR3 size: 13 residues. In DNA, the CDR3 is TGTGCCAGCAGCCCGGACAGGTTCCACGTCCTGACTTTC. Translated, it gives CASSPDRFHVLTF.

This clone was picked up a small number of times. The rearrangement links TRBV7-2 to TRBJ2-3; D perhaps matches TRBD1 (5 bases). Germline CDR1 and CDR2: SGHTA and FQGNSA. V lost 7 bases to trimming and J lost 1 base, with 12 bases between them. The CDR3 is 14 amino acids. The CDR3 DNA reads TGTGCCAGCACGTTCATACAGGGCACAGATACGCAGTATTTT. Protein product: CASTFIQGTDTQYF.

The rearrangement links TRBV19 to TRBJ2-2; possible D gene TRBD1, 5 bases. The CDR3 is 16 amino acids. From germline, CDR1 is LNHDA and CDR2 SQIVND (reference sequence). V was shortened by 2 bases and J by 0 bases, with 10 bases between the two germline ends. The CDR3 here is CASSITQGTNTGELFF. CDR3 bases: TGTGCCAGTAGTATAACCCAGGGCACGAACACCGGGGAGCTGTTTTTT.

This clone was seen more than once but under ten times. The chain links TRBV18 to TRBJ2-7; TRBD2 aligns across 10 bases. V shed 5 bases, J shed 2 bases, and the junction held 3 bases outside the gene matches. The V gene's germline CDR1 is KGHSH and CDR2 LQKENI. The length of the CDR3 is 14 residues. CDR3 nucleotides: TGTGCCAGCTCAGAACTAGCGGGGCCCTACGAGCAGTACTTC. It translates to CASSELAGPYEQYF.

V usage is TRBV11-2 and J usage is TRBJ2-1; D perhaps matches TRBD2 (5 bases). This CDR3 is 16 amino acids long. V lost 0 bases and J 1 base, leaving 10 bases between the germline ends. Germline lookup yields CDR1 SGHAT and CDR2 FQNNGV. The CDR3 DNA is TGTGCCAGCAGCTTAGAGGGAACTAGGTCCTACAATGAGCAGTTCTTC. As protein: CASSLEGTRSYNEQFF.

The V call is TRBV4-3, the J call TRBJ2-7; 9 bases fit TRBD1. After removal of 5 bases from V and 0 bases from J, the junction contained 5 bases not matched to a gene. Germline V CDR1 and CDR2: LGHNA, YSLEER. The CDR3 consists of 15 residues. As DNA, the CDR3 is TGCGCCAGCAGCTACCGGGACAGGGCCTCCTACGAGCAGTACTTC. This gives the protein CASSYRDRASYEQYF.

The rearrangement links TRBV5-6 to TRBJ1-1, with D hard to call. The germline V and J ends were trimmed by 1 base and 5 bases, with 9 bases remaining between them. The CDR3 has 13 residues. In germline, CDR1 is SGHDT, CDR2 YYEEEE. CDR3 region: CASSLQGNTEAFF. The CDR3 nucleotides are TGTGCCAGCAGCTTGCAAGGGAATACTGAAGCTTTCTTT.

This clone was counted a few times. The rearrangement uses TRBV7-2 and TRBJ1-2; D may be TRBD1 (5 bases). V was pared by 3 bases and J by 3 bases, with 11 bases between. From germline, CDR1 is SGHTA and CDR2 FQGNSA. This CDR3 is built from 14 residues. DNA for the CDR3: TGTGCCAGCAGCTTGGCCGGGGGGGACTATGGCTACACCTTC. Translated, it gives CASSLAGGDYGYTF.

The chain recombines TRBV19 with TRBJ1-1; D perhaps matches TRBD1 (6 bases). The CDR3 covers 13 residues. V was trimmed by 9 bases and J by 4 bases, leaving 15 bases between them. CDR1 is LNHDA, CDR2 SQIVND, per germline (reference sequence). The CDR3 is CASNRAGSTEAFF. CDR3 DNA sequence: TGTGCCAGCAACAGGGCTGGAAGCACTGAAGCTTTCTTT.

This chain connects TRBV5-1 to TRBJ2-3; 9 bases match TRBD2. V shed 3 bases and J 0 bases; nucleotides not matched to a gene: 5. The CDR3 runs to 16 residues. Germline V gene data show CDR1 as SGHRS and CDR2 as YFSETQ. CDR3 protein: CASSWLAGISTDTQYF. The CDR3, as DNA: TGCGCCAGCAGCTGGCTAGCGGGGATTAGCACAGATACGCAGTATTTT.

Only a few counts were recorded for this clone. The chain uses TRBV6-1 and TRBJ1-5; D may be TRBD1 (6 bases). V was clipped by 1 base and J by 2 bases, with 9 bases between them. Germline V lookup: CDR1 MNHNS, CDR2 SASEGT. The CDR3 is 15 residues long. The CDR3 nucleotides are TGTGCCAGCAGTGAAGGCTCAGGGGGCAATCAGCCCCAGCATTTT. This translates into CASSEGSGGNQPQHF.

This rearrangement joins TRBV30 to TRBJ2-1; D is unresolved. V gave up 2 bases and J gave up 9 bases, with 17 bases separating them. This CDR3 spans 14 amino acids. Germline-derived CDR1 and CDR2 are GTSNPN and SVGIG (reference sequence). The CDR3 nucleotides read TGTGCCTGGAGTCCGACGGTCCTTAAGGGTGAGCAGTTCTTC. It encodes CAWSPTVLKGEQFF. Supplemented by reference TRBV30 and TRBJ2-1, the full variable domain reads SQTIHQWPATLVQPVGSPLSLECTVEGTSNPNLYWYRQAAGRGLQLLFYSVGIGQISSEVPQNLSASRPQDRQFILSSKKLLLSDSGFYLCAWSPTVLKGEQFFGPGTRLTVL.

The chain joins TRBV29-1 to TRBJ1-1; 9 positions match TRBD1. The CDR3 runs 13 residues. V dropped 1 base and J dropped 10; count of bases not matched to a gene: 7. CDR1 is SQVTM and CDR2 is ANQGSEA in the germline V gene. The CDR3 spells CSVEGSGQGRAFF. The DNA of the CDR3 is TGCAGCGTTGAAGGGTCGGGACAGGGCCGAGCTTTCTTT.

This chain links TRBV30 with TRBJ1-2; no clear D. Trimming stripped 0 bases from V and 8 bases from J, with 7 bases between. Germline CDR1 is GTSNPN and CDR2 is SVGIG (reference sequence). This CDR3 is 11 amino acids long. CDR3 amino acids: CAWSVPLGYTF. The DNA of the CDR3 is TGTGCCTGGAGTGTACCGTTAGGCTACACCTTC.

J is TRBJ2-1 and V is TRBV2; D gene unclear. Germline-derived CDR1 and CDR2 are SNHLY and FYNNEI. V lost 6 bases and J lost 7, with 10 bases in between. The CDR3 has 12 amino acids. CDR3 sequence reads: CASRLKANEQFF. In DNA, the CDR3 is TGTGCCAGCAGGCTAAAGGCGAATGAGCAGTTCTTC.

This chain uses TRBV2 with TRBJ2-1; weak D call: TRBD1 (6 bases). The CDR3 loop spans 15 amino acids. The germline CDR1 and CDR2 sequences are SNHLY and FYNNEI. The V gene lost 8 bases and the J gene lost 4 bases, with 18 bases spanning the gap. The CDR3 here is CASRTRQAAYNEQFF. CDR3 sequence (DNA): TGTGCCAGCCGGACCCGACAGGCGGCTTACAATGAGCAGTTCTTC.

The chain has TRBV5-1 and TRBJ2-7; no definite D call. Germline loops: CDR1 SGHRS, CDR2 YFSETQ. Trimming took off 0 bases at V and 6 bases at J, with 13 bases between the two ends. The CDR3 length is 14 residues. CDR3 amino acids: CASSLGMPGSEQYF. DNA of the CDR3: TGCGCCAGCAGCTTGGGCATGCCAGGTTCCGAGCAGTACTTC.

In its sample, this clone was seen a few times. The chain uses TRBV7-9 and TRBJ2-7, with D possibly matching TRBD2 (6 bases). The V gene lost 7 bases and the J gene lost 3 bases, with 13 bases spanning the gap. This CDR3 contains 13 residues. In germline, CDR1 is SEHNR, CDR2 FQNEAQ (reference sequence). The CDR3: CASIGGKVYEQYF. CDR3 coding DNA: TGTGCCAGCATTGGCGGGAAGGTCTACGAGCAGTACTTC.

The J gene is TRBJ1-5, the V gene TRBV7-2; TRBD1 agrees at 8 bases. Germline V gene lookup returns CDR1 SGHTA and CDR2 FQGNSA. V shed 3 bases, J shed 6 bases, and the junction held 7 bases outside the gene matches. This CDR3 is 15 amino acids long. CDR3 sequence: CASSFRQGAGQPQHF. In DNA form, the CDR3 reads TGTGCCAGCAGCTTCCGGCAGGGGGCGGGTCAGCCCCAGCATTTT.

The rearrangement joins TRBV30 to TRBJ1-5; perhaps TRBD1 as D (6 bases). The CDR3 is 12 amino acids. Germline V gene lookup returns CDR1 GTSNPN and CDR2 SVGIG (reference sequence). The V and J ends lost 7 bases and 4 bases respectively, with 11 bases between them. CDR3 nucleotide sequence: TGTGCCTACCAGGACAGAAATCAGCCCCAGCATTTT. It specifies CAYQDRNQPQHF.

V usage is TRBV7-3 and J usage is TRBJ1-1, with D unclear. This CDR3 spans 13 amino acids. CDR1 and CDR2 (germline): SGHTA, FQGTGA. V was pared by 1 base and J by 1 base, with 4 bases between. CDR3 sequence (DNA): TGTGCCAGCAGCTTAATGCAGAACACTGAAGCTTTCTTT. Protein sequence: CASSLMQNTEAFF. The full variable domain, its missing parts supplied by reference TRBV7-3 and TRBJ1-1, is GAGVSQTPSNKVTEKGKYVELRCDPISGHTALYWYRQSLGQGPEFLIYFQGTGAADDSGLPNDRFFAVRPEGSVSTLKIQRTERGDSAVYLCASSLMQNTEAFFGQGTRLTVV.

V usage is TRBV19 and J usage is TRBJ1-1; D unresolved. Per the germline V gene, CDR1 is LNHDA and CDR2 is SQIVND (reference sequence). Trimming stripped 4 bases from V and 2 bases from J, with 17 bases between. The CDR3 runs 16 residues. The CDR3 spells CASSRPRSSDNTEAFF. The CDR3 DNA sequence: TGTGCCAGTAGTAGGCCAAGATCTTCGGACAACACTGAAGCTTTCTTT.

The chain is built from TRBV18 and TRBJ1-2, with D uncertain. The length of the CDR3 is 15 residues. Germline-derived CDR1 and CDR2 are KGHSH and LQKENI. Trimming cost V 2 bases and J 0 bases, with 10 bases left between them. The CDR3: CASSPGPEPNYGYTF. CDR3 in DNA: TGTGCCAGCTCACCAGGGCCAGAACCTAACTATGGCTACACCTTC.

The rearrangement links TRBV29-1 to TRBJ2-1, with 10 positions matching TRBD2. V lost 6 bases and J lost 10; bases outside the gene matches: 27. Germline V gives CDR1 SQVTM, CDR2 ANQGSEA. This CDR3 is built from 19 residues. The CDR3 DNA follows: TGCAGCGTCTCGTCTCCCGAAGCCAAATCTAGCGGGAGCTCCCGCGAGCAGTTCTTC. Its protein product is CSVSSPEAKSSGSSREQFF.

This clone has just one count. The genes are TRBV7-9 and TRBJ2-6; D gene uncertain. In germline, CDR1 is SEHNR, CDR2 FQNEAQ (reference sequence). The CDR3 has 17 residues. V gave up 5 bases and J gave up 1 base, with 15 bases separating them. Here the CDR3 reads CASSPPNSPSGANVLTF. The CDR3 bases are TGTGCCAGCAGCCCCCCCAACAGTCCATCTGGGGCCAACGTCCTGACTTTC.

This chain uses TRBV5-4 with TRBJ1-2; TRBD1 is a possible D gene (6 bases). The V gene's germline CDR1 is SGHNT and CDR2 YYREEE (reference sequence). V lost 4 bases and J 7 bases, leaving 23 bases between the germline ends. There are 16 residues in the CDR3. The CDR3 loop reads CASSAGGLTKGFGYTF. The CDR3 DNA is TGTGCCAGCAGCGCCGGGGGGCTAACAAAGGGGTTTGGCTACACCTTC.

The chain combines TRBV6-1 with TRBJ1-5; perhaps TRBD1 as D (6 bases). CDR1 and CDR2 from the germline V gene are MNHNS and SASEGT. V shed 6 bases and J shed 6 bases, with 12 bases lying between them. The length of the CDR3 is 13 residues. For the CDR3, the DNA is TGTGCCAGCAGCCAACAGGGTACTCAGCCCCAGCATTTT. This translates into CASSQQGTQPQHF.

This chain connects TRBV15 to TRBJ2-3; D unresolved. The V end lost 1 base, the J end lost 1 base, and 3 bases lay between the germline ends. This CDR3 spans 13 amino acids. Germline V lookup: CDR1 LNHNV, CDR2 YYDKDF (reference sequence). The CDR3 loop reads CATSRAGTDTQYF. The CDR3 nucleotides are TGTGCCACCAGCAGAGCAGGCACAGATACGCAGTATTTT.